This TCR beta chain was captured in a study of T cell repertoires in cytomegalovirus infection. Germline-derived CDR1 and CDR2 are SGHTA and FQGTGA. The CDR3 consists of 16 residues. TCRdb re-analysed the reads in MiXCR, keeping a single row per CDR3 protein. The repertoire holds some 600,000 distinct CDR3 sequences, roughly 24% seen once, with 6.5% to 10% in the top ten. Specimen: CD8+ T cells from PBMCs. The origin of this receptor is a human donor in good health (CMV status not recorded). Some clones in this sample may be carry-over from other donors' samples. This chain joins TRBV7-3 and TRBJ2-1; 9 bases agree with TRBD2. The DNA of the CDR3 is TGTGGCAACAGCGGCAGTCTAGCGGGGAGGACGAGGGAGCAGTTCTTC. Protein: CGNSGSLAGRTREQFF.